The 25 T cell receptor beta chains below come from one sample, sequenced in a study of blood T cell repertoires in COVID-19. The repertoire was sequenced with immunoSEQ multiplex PCR; TCRdb's copy has only in-frame clones and lacks some. Of more than 350,000 clones listed, around 89% were seen once; the top ten hold roughly 1%. Sample: PBMCs or T cells enriched from blood (not recorded which). Every receptor here comes from a man younger than 35 who had recovered from COVID-19.

The gene calls are TRBV27 and TRBJ2-1; 7 nucleotides match TRBD2. The V gene end was trimmed by 5 bases and the J gene end by 4 bases; junction bases not matched to a gene: 11. This CDR3 region has 16 residues. Germline V gene data show CDR1 as MNHEY and CDR2 as SMNVEV (reference sequence). In DNA form, the CDR3 reads TGTGCCAGCAGTAGGGGTTGGGGGGAGGGATACAATGAGCAGTTCTTC. Translating gives CASSRGWGEGYNEQFF.

The gene calls are TRBV5-1 and TRBJ2-5; a weak D match, TRBD1 (6 bases). This CDR3 is 14 amino acids long. The ends were cut back, 1 base at V and 3 bases at J, with 10 bases in the middle. Germline V gene sequence: CDR1 SGHRS, CDR2 YFSETQ. Here the CDR3 DNA reads TGCGCCAGCAGCTTGCTACAGGGCGAAGAGACCCAGTACTTC. Encoded protein: CASSLLQGEETQYF.

The rearrangement uses TRBV5-8 and TRBJ2-3, with 7 nucleotides matching TRBD1. J gave up 0 bases and V 6 bases, and 10 bases lay outside the gene matches. The CDR3 contains 16 residues. CDR1 is SGHTS and CDR2 is YDEGEE in the germline V gene. The CDR3 DNA follows: TGTGCCAGCACTTACAGGGGTGGGGCGAGCACAGATACGCAGTATTTT. Encoded protein: CASTYRGGASTDTQYF.

The rearrangement uses TRBV19 and TRBJ2-3, with 7 positions matching TRBD2. Losses at the gene ends were 1 base for V and 6 bases for J; bases not matched to a gene: 10. CDR1 and CDR2 (germline): LNHDA, SQIVND (reference sequence). The CDR3 is 16 residues long. The CDR3 DNA reads as TGTGCCAGTAGTATAGGGGGGGGACTCGCGGCCGATACGCAGTATTTT. Encoded protein: CASSIGGGLAADTQYF.

This clone was seen once. The CDR3 reads CASRLEGLAGAEQYF. CDR3 nucleotide sequence: TGTGCCAGCAGGCTGGAGGGACTAGCGGGAGCCGAGCAGTACTTC. The chain combines TRBV2 with TRBJ2-7; TRBD2 matches at 14 bases. CDR3 length equals 15 residues. The trim removed 6 bases at V and 6 bases at J, leaving 7 bases unmatched. From germline, CDR1 is SNHLY and CDR2 FYNNEI. Supplemented by reference TRBV2 and TRBJ2-7, the full variable domain reads EPEVTQTPSHQVTQMGQEVILRCVPISNHLYFYWYRQILGQKVEFLVSFYNNEISEKSEIFDDQFSVERPDGSNFTLKIRSTKLEDSAMYFCASRLEGLAGAEQYFGPGTRLTVT.

This CDR3 reads CASSRDRATEAFF. CDR3 in DNA: TGTGCCAGTAGTAGGGACAGAGCCACTGAAGCTTTCTTT. This chain links TRBV19 with TRBJ1-1, with 7 positions matching TRBD1. The CDR3 has 13 amino acids. The germline V gene encodes CDR1 LNHDA and CDR2 SQIVND (reference sequence). V lost 4 bases and J lost 4; bases outside the gene matches: 3.

The chain employs TRBV5-1 and TRBJ2-1; D remains ambiguous. The germline CDR1 and CDR2 sequences are SGHRS and YFSETQ. This CDR3 has 12 amino acids. V lost 0 bases, J lost 12 bases, and 10 bases lay in between. In nucleotides, the CDR3 is TGCGCCAGCAGCTTGGGTGATCTAGGGCAGTTCTTC. Translating gives CASSLGDLGQFF.

The chain carries TRBV7-8 and TRBJ1-5; possible D gene TRBD1, 5 bases. The V and J ends lost 0 bases and 2 bases respectively, with 5 bases between them. CDR3 size: 14 residues. Per germline, CDR1 SGHVS and CDR2 FQNEAQ. CDR3 coding DNA: TGTGCCAGCAGCTTAGCGGGGCGCAATCAGCCCCAGCATTTT. The encoded protein is CASSLAGRNQPQHF. The variable domain in full, with the rest retrieved from reference TRBV7-8 and TRBJ1-5, is GAGVSQSPRYKVAKRGQDVALRCDPISGHVSLFWYQQALGQGPEFLTYFQNEAQLDKSGLPSDRFFAERPEGSVSTLKIQRTQQEDSAVYLCASSLAGRNQPQHFGDGTRLSIL.

The CDR3 is CASSQVSGTGRSPLHF. The CDR3 DNA reads as TGCGCCAGCAGCCAAGTTTCCGGGACAGGGAGGTCACCCCTCCACTTT. V is TRBV4-1 and J is TRBJ1-6; 9 nucleotides align to TRBD1. The CDR3 length is 16 residues. The V and J ends lost 1 base and 10 bases, in that order; junction bases with no gene match: 8. Germline assignment: CDR1 MGHRA and CDR2 YSYEKL.

The genes are TRBV28 and TRBJ2-7, with D tentatively TRBD1 (5 bases). Trimming took off 2 bases at V and 3 bases at J, with 20 bases between the two ends. The CDR3 spans 17 residues. Germline lookup yields CDR1 MDHEN and CDR2 SYDVKM. The CDR3 coding sequence is TGTGCCAGCAGTTTACCCCTCAGTCAGTGGGGCAACTACGAGCAGTACTTC. Translating gives CASSLPLSQWGNYEQYF.

This clone was detected once. V usage is TRBV28 and J usage is TRBJ2-1; D unclear. V was cut by 7 bases and J by 3 bases, with 13 bases left in between. Germline loops: CDR1 MDHEN, CDR2 SYDVKM. The CDR3 extends over 14 amino acids. CDR3 protein: CASILDGNYNEQFF. DNA of the CDR3: TGTGCCAGCATCCTAGACGGCAACTACAATGAGCAGTTCTTC.

The chain carries TRBV5-1 and TRBJ2-7; 12 bases line up with TRBD2. With V trimmed by 0 bases and J by 0 bases, 1 base remained unmatched. Per germline, CDR1 SGHRS and CDR2 YFSETQ. The CDR3 contains 16 residues. CDR3 protein: CASSLETSGSSYEQYF. CDR3 coding DNA: TGCGCCAGCAGCTTGGAGACTAGCGGGAGCTCCTACGAGCAGTACTTC.

The gene calls are TRBV30 and TRBJ1-4; tentatively, D is TRBD1 (5 bases). Trimming removed 4 bases from V and 8 bases from J, with 14 bases in between. The CDR3 length is 13 residues. CDR1 and CDR2 from the germline V gene are GTSNPN and SVGIG (reference sequence). The CDR3 sequence: CAWNTGVGEKLFF. The CDR3 DNA reads TGTGCCTGGAACACGGGGGTTGGAGAAAAACTGTTTTTT.

CDR3 amino acids: CASSSGTPQVAFF. The CDR3, as DNA: TGTGCCAGCAGTTCCGGGACACCTCAGGTGGCTTTCTTT. V gene TRBV28 combines with J gene TRBJ1-1; tentative D call: TRBD1 (6 bases). This CDR3 has 13 amino acids. Trimming shortened V by 4 bases and J by 11 bases, and 17 bases separated the two germline ends. Germline CDR1 MDHEN, CDR2 SYDVKM.

The V and J genes are TRBV6-5 and TRBJ1-1; tentative D call: TRBD1 (6 bases). V was trimmed by 0 bases and J by 10 bases, leaving 9 bases between them. This CDR3 contains 12 residues. Germline assignment: CDR1 MNHEY and CDR2 SVGAGI. CDR3 residues: CASSYSGGAAFF. The CDR3 region has the DNA TGTGCCAGCAGTTACTCGGGGGGGGCAGCTTTCTTT.

The chain recombines TRBV11-2 with TRBJ2-1; TRBD1 agrees at 8 bases. CDR1 and CDR2 (germline): SGHAT, FQNNGV. CDR3 length: 17 amino acids. J was trimmed by 1 base and V by 5 bases; bases with no gene match: 10. CDR3 loop: CASSQGAWGVSYNEQFF. As DNA, the CDR3 is TGTGCCAGCAGCCAGGGGGCATGGGGTGTATCCTACAATGAGCAGTTCTTC.

Only one count was recorded for this clone. The chain recombines TRBV7-9 with TRBJ2-3; 8 bases agree with TRBD1. CDR1 and CDR2 from the germline V gene are SEHNR and FQNEAQ (reference sequence). V lost 6 bases to trimming and J lost 5 bases; unmatched junction nucleotides: 13. There are 16 residues in the CDR3. The CDR3: CASSPVGTGTGDTQYF. In nucleotides, the CDR3 is TGTGCCAGCAGTCCGGTCGGGACAGGTACCGGAGATACGCAGTATTTT.

The rearrangement links TRBV7-9 to TRBJ2-5; TRBD1 matches at 8 bases. Germline V gene lookup returns CDR1 SEHNR and CDR2 FQNEAQ (reference sequence). J gave up 4 bases and V 1 base, and 8 bases lay outside the gene matches. This CDR3 is 16 amino acids long. CDR3 coding DNA: TGTGCCAGCAGCTTAGGACAGACAGGGGTCGGAGAGACCCAGTACTTC. It yields the protein CASSLGQTGVGETQYF.

V usage is TRBV5-1 and J usage is TRBJ2-3, with TRBD2 as a possible D gene (5 bases). Between the trimmed V and J ends, which lost 1 base and 2 bases, there was a span of 11 bases. The CDR3 covers 15 residues. CDR1 and CDR2 from the germline V gene are SGHRS and YFSETQ. The CDR3: CASSLMEAVTDTQYF. The CDR3 nucleotides are TGCGCCAGCAGCTTGATGGAAGCGGTCACAGATACGCAGTATTTT.

The chain joins TRBV5-1 to TRBJ2-7, with TRBD2 matching over 15 bases. CDR3 length equals 17 residues. Trimming took 2 bases from V and 5 from J; bases not matched to a gene: 8. Germline CDR1 SGHRS, CDR2 YFSETQ. The DNA for the CDR3 is TGCGCCAGCAGCTTTGGACTAGCGGGAGGGCCTATCGACGAGCAGTACTTC. It translates to CASSFGLAGGPIDEQYF.

This clone showed up just a few times. V gene TRBV6-5 combines with J gene TRBJ1-6, with TRBD1 as a possible D gene (6 bases). CDR1 and CDR2 (germline): MNHEY, SVGAGI. This CDR3 region has 14 residues. The germline V and J ends were trimmed by 6 bases and 9 bases, with 15 bases remaining between them. The CDR3 here is CASRPRGEGSPLHF. CDR3 sequence (DNA): TGTGCCAGCAGGCCCAGGGGAGAAGGTTCACCCCTCCACTTT.

This chain links TRBV5-1 with TRBJ1-2; the match to TRBD1 covers 9 bases. This CDR3 has 17 amino acids. Germline trimming cut 4 bases from V and 5 bases from J; bases unmatched to any gene: 15. CDR1 and CDR2 from the germline V gene are SGHRS and YFSETQ. The CDR3 coding sequence is TGCGCCAGCAGCCTCGCTATAGGGGACAGGGCGCGTTATGGCTACACCTTC. It specifies CASSLAIGDRARYGYTF.

The chain combines TRBV21-1 with TRBJ1-3; TRBD1 is the table's D call and was not checked against the DNA. TRBV21-1 is shown as a pseudogene. This CDR3 has 17 residues. The CDR3 coding sequence is TGTGCCAGCACCAACCCCTCCCATCAGATGTGTGAAAACACCATATATTTT. It translates to CASTNPSHQMCENTIYF.

The genes are TRBV12-3 or TRBV12-4 and TRBJ2-5, with no clear D. Trimming pared 2 bases from V and 5 bases from J, leaving 9 bases between. The CDR3 spans 13 residues. CDR3 DNA: TGTGCCAGCAGTTTATGGCTAGTGGAGACCCAGTACTTC. Its protein product is CASSLWLVETQYF.

This clone was detected once. The chain recombines TRBV3-1 (or the pseudogene TRBV3-2) with TRBJ1-2, with D possibly being TRBD1 (5 bases). Germline CDR1 is LGHDT and CDR2 is YNNKEL (reference sequence). The CDR3 totals 13 residues. The V end lost 4 bases, the J end lost 6 bases, and 12 bases lay between the germline ends. The CDR3 sequence: CASSLFGGDGYTF. CDR3 sequence (DNA): TGTGCCAGCAGCCTCTTCGGGGGAGATGGCTACACCTTC.